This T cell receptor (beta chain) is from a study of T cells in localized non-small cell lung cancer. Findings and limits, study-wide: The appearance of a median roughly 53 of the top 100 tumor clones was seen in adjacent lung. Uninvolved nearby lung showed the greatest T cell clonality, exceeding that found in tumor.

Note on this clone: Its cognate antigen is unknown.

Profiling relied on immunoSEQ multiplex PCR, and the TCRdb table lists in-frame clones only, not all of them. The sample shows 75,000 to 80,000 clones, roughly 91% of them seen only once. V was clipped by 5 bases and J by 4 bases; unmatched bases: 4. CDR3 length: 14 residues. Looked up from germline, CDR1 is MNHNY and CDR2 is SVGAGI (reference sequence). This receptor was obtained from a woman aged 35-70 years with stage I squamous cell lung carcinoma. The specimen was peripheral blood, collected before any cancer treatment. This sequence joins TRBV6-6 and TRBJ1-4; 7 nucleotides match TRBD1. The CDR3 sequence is CASSRGQINEKLFF. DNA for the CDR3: TGTGCCAGCAGTCGGGGACAGATTAATGAAAAACTGTTTTTT.